Following are 17 T cell receptor beta chains from one sample sequenced in a study of T-cell reconstitution after alpha-beta-depleted transplantation in children. Construction of the TCRbeta library involved unique molecular identifiers. MiXCR, run by TCRdb on the PCR reads, gives a single entry per CDR3 protein. The table includes about 260,000 distinct CDR3 sequences, less than 9% detected once. Sequenced material: PBMCs, mostly from graft donor cells, taken 180 days after TCRalphabeta/CD19-depleted stem cell transplant. These receptors originate from a male patient younger than 18 who had a stem cell transplant for acute lymphoblastic leukemia, so the T cells may come from the graft donor.

This clonotype appeared many times. This chain joins TRBV7-3 and TRBJ2-3, with 12 bases that match TRBD2. The CDR3 sequence is 14 residues long. Germline V gene sequence: CDR1 SGHTA, CDR2 FQGTGA. The V segment lost 4 bases and the J segment 5 bases; nucleotides outside the gene matches: 1. CDR3 DNA sequence: TGTGCCAGCAGCTGGGGACTAGCGGGAGATACGCAGTATTTT. This encodes CASSWGLAGDTQYF.

V gene TRBV20-1 combines with J gene TRBJ2-7; D is undetermined. CDR3 size: 11 residues. CDR1 and CDR2 from the germline V gene are DFQATT and SNEGSKA (reference sequence). Trimming stripped 1 base from V and 5 bases from J, with 6 bases between. DNA of the CDR3: TGCAGTGCTAGAGTTCCCAACGAGCAGTACTTC. Its translation is CSARVPNEQYF.

This clonotype was counted ten times or more. This chain links TRBV29-1 with TRBJ2-1, with 8 bases identical to TRBD2. The CDR3 sequence is 14 residues long. CDR1 and CDR2 (germline): SQVTM, ANQGSEA. Trimming cost V 4 bases and J 6 bases; bases outside gene matches: 8. The CDR3 coding sequence is TGCAGCGTTGCCGGGACTAGGGGCGGCAATGAGCAGTTCTTC. It codes for CSVAGTRGGNEQFF.

This clonotype was observed a handful of times. The chain is built from TRBV7-6 and TRBJ2-7; D call uncertain. V was pared by 4 bases and J by 5 bases, with 6 bases between. Germline V lookup: CDR1 SGHVS, CDR2 FNYEAQ. CDR3 length: 11 residues. The CDR3 nucleotides read TGTGCCAGCAGCTCCAGACACGAGCAGTACTTC. It codes for CASSSRHEQYF.

There are many counts of this clonotype. The V call is TRBV7-9, the J call TRBJ2-1; D unclear. The CDR3 consists of 13 residues. From germline, CDR1 is SEHNR and CDR2 FQNEAQ (reference sequence). Trimming left V 8 bases short and J 2 bases short, with 10 bases between. CDR3 in DNA: TGTGCCAGCGAAATGCCCCCCTACAATGAGCAGTTCTTC. Protein: CASEMPPYNEQFF. The full variable domain, its missing parts supplied by reference TRBV7-9 and TRBJ2-1, is DTGVSQNPRHKITKRGQNVTFRCDPISEHNRLYWYRQTLGQGPEFLTYFQNEAQLEKSRLLSDRFSAERPKGSFSTLEIQRTEQGDSAMYLCASEMPPYNEQFFGPGTRLTVL.

The sample holds many counts of this clonotype. The J gene is TRBJ2-4, the V gene TRBV28, with 13 bases identical to TRBD2. The ends lost 7 bases at V and 3 bases at J; junction bases unmatched: 12. The germline V gene encodes CDR1 MDHEN and CDR2 SYDVKM. This CDR3 region has 18 residues. CDR3 in amino acids: CASNLGLAGARDKNIQYF. In DNA form, the CDR3 reads TGTGCCAGCAACCTCGGACTAGCGGGAGCGAGGGACAAAAACATTCAGTACTTC.

This clonotype was observed at least ten times. V is TRBV6-5 and J is TRBJ2-1; D possibly matches TRBD1 or TRBD2 (5 bases each). Germline CDR1 reads MNHEY; CDR2 reads SVGAGI. The germline V and J ends were trimmed by 10 bases and 7 bases, with 23 bases remaining between them. The CDR3 runs 15 residues. CDR3 bases: TGTGCCACCGTCAACTTGGGACGGTCCGTTAATGAGCAGTTCTTC. Translation gives CATVNLGRSVNEQFF.

V usage is TRBV6-5 and J usage is TRBJ2-7; a possible D gene is TRBD1 (5 bases). Per germline, CDR1 MNHEY and CDR2 SVGAGI. Trimming cost V 1 base and J 4 bases, with 20 bases left between them. This CDR3 comprises 17 residues. The CDR3 bases are TGTGCCAGCAGTTACTATGCGCAGGGTGTAGAGGCGTACGAGCAGTACTTC. Translating gives CASSYYAQGVEAYEQYF.

This clonotype was seen more than once but under ten times. The gene calls are TRBV4-1 and TRBJ2-7, with D perhaps TRBD1 or TRBD2 (5 bases each). Trimming took 4 bases from V and 13 from J, leaving 20 bases between them. The CDR3 has 13 residues. In germline, CDR1 is MGHRA, CDR2 YSYEKL. The CDR3, as DNA: TGCGCCAGCAGCCTTCACTTAGCCGGGACCCACTACTTC. This codes for CASSLHLAGTHYF.

This clonotype was found many times. The rearrangement links TRBV2 to TRBJ2-2, with 10 bases that match TRBD2. Germline loops: CDR1 SNHLY, CDR2 FYNNEI. V was pared by 6 bases and J by 7 bases, with 11 bases of the junction left unmatched. The CDR3 runs to 16 residues. As DNA, the CDR3 is TGTGCCAGCAGACCCAGCGGGGGGGGCCTAATCGGGGAGCTGTTTTTT. Its translation: CASRPSGGGLIGELFF.

This clonotype has a count of ten or more. The gene calls are TRBV5-6 and TRBJ1-1; unclear D gene. This CDR3 is built from 13 residues. Trimming took off 1 base at V and 5 bases at J, with 9 bases between the two ends. CDR1 is SGHDT, CDR2 YYEEEE, per germline. The CDR3 DNA is TGTGCCAGCAGCTTGCCCAGAGGGACTGAAGCTTTCTTT. Residues: CASSLPRGTEAFF.

This clonotype was observed many times. The rearrangement uses TRBV5-1 and TRBJ2-1; 8 bases line up with TRBD1. Trimming removed 0 bases from V and 3 bases from J; junction bases left unmatched: 5. The CDR3 is 16 amino acids. Germline CDR1 is SGHRS and CDR2 is YFSETQ. CDR3 sequence: CASSLVGTGLYNEQFF. For the CDR3, the DNA is TGCGCCAGCAGCTTGGTTGGGACAGGACTCTACAATGAGCAGTTCTTC.

This clonotype came up many times. This chain connects TRBV12-3 or TRBV12-4 to TRBJ2-1; perhaps TRBD2 as D (7 bases). The CDR3 runs to 14 residues. Trimming left V 6 bases short and J 9 bases short, with 18 bases between. The DNA of the CDR3 is TGTGCCAGCAGGGGGGGCCTCAGGGAGGGTGAGCAGTTCTTC. Translation: CASRGGLREGEQFF.

This clonotype was observed at least ten times. The chain uses TRBV7-6 and TRBJ1-1; TRBD1 might be the D (6 bases). The length of the CDR3 is 16 residues. The germline CDR1 and CDR2 sequences are SGHVS and FNYEAQ. The germline V and J ends were trimmed by 5 bases and 1 base, with 17 bases remaining between them. CDR3 sequence reads: CASSLGGGHPNTEAFF. In DNA, the CDR3 is TGTGCCAGCAGCCTCGGGGGGGGACACCCGAACACTGAAGCTTTCTTT.

The sample holds many counts of this clonotype. V gene TRBV13 combines with J gene TRBJ2-1; D may be TRBD2 (6 bases). This CDR3 has 18 residues. V was pared by 0 bases and J by 0 bases, with 15 bases between. Germline V CDR1 and CDR2: PRHDT, FYEKMQ (reference sequence). CDR3 DNA sequence: TGTGCCAGCAGCTTAGGCCCCGAGCGGGCGAGCTCCTACAATGAGCAGTTCTTC. This codes for CASSLGPERASSYNEQFF.

This clonotype came up many times. The gene calls are TRBV20-1 and TRBJ2-3; D ambiguous. The germline V gene encodes CDR1 DFQATT and CDR2 SNEGSKA (reference sequence). The CDR3 loop spans 14 amino acids. Deletions cut 1 base from V and 0 bases from J, with 8 bases between. In DNA, the CDR3 is TGCAGTGCTAGAGGGTGGGGAAGCACAGATACGCAGTATTTT. Protein product: CSARGWGSTDTQYF.

This clonotype was detected ten times or more. The chain recombines TRBV6-1 with TRBJ2-1; D possibly corresponds to TRBD2 (5 bases). Germline V gene lookup returns CDR1 MNHNS and CDR2 SASEGT. V was pared by 8 bases and J by 0 bases, with 17 bases between. This CDR3 region has 16 residues. CDR3 sequence: CASGRAGPTSYNEQFF. The CDR3 DNA sequence: TGTGCCAGCGGTCGGGCGGGTCCAACCTCCTACAATGAGCAGTTCTTC.